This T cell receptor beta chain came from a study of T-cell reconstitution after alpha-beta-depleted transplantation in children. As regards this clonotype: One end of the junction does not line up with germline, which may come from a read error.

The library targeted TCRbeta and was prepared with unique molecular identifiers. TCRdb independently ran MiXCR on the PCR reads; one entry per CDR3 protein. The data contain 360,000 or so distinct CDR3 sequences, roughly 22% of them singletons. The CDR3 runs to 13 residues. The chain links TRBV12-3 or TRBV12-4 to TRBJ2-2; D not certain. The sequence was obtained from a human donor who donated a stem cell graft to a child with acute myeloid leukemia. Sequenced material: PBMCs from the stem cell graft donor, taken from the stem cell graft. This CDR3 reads CASSQSKTGELFF. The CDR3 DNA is TGTGCCAGCAGCCAATCGAAGACCGGGGAGCTGTTTTTT.